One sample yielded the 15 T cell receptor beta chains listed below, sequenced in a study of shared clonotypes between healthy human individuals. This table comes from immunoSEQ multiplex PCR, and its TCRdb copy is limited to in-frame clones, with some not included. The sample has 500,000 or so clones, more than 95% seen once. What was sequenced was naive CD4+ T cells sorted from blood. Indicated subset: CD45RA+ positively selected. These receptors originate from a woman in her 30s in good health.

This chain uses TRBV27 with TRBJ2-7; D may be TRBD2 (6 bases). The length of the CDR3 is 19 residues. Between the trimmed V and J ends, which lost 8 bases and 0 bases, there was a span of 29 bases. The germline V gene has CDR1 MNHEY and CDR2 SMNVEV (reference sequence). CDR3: CASSLAASAIRPASYEQYF. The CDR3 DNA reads TGTGCCAGCTCGCTCGCGGCTAGCGCCATTCGTCCCGCCTCCTACGAGCAGTACTTC.

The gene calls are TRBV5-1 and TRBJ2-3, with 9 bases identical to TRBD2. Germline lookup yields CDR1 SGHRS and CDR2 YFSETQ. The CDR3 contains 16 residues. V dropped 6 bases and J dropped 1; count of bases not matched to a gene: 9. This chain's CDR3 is CASKPGTSYGTDTQYF. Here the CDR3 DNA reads TGCGCCAGCAAACCCGGGACTAGCTATGGCACAGATACGCAGTATTTT.

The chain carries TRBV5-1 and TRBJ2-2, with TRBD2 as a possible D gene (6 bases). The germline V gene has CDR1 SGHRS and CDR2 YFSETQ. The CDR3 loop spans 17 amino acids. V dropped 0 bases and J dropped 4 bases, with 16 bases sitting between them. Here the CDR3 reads CASSLAYASEGTGELFF. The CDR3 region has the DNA TGCGCCAGCAGCTTGGCTTATGCTAGCGAGGGCACCGGGGAGCTGTTTTTT.

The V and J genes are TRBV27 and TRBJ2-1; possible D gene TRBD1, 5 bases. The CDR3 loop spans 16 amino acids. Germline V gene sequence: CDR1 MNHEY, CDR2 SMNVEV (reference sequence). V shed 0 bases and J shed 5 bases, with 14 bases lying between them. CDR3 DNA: TGTGCCAGCAGTTTATCGACCACCCGACAGAACAATGAGCAGTTCTTC. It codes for CASSLSTTRQNNEQFF.

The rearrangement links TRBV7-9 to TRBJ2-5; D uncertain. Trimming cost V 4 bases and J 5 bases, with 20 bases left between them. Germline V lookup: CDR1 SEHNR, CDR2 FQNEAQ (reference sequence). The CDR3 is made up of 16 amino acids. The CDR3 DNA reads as TGTGCCAGCAGCTCCGCCGCAGCGAGGCCATTGGAGACCCAGTACTTC. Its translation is CASSSAAARPLETQYF.

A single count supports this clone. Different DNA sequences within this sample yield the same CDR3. CDR3 region: CASSPNSGSSYNEQFF. The CDR3 nucleotides are TGTGCCAGCTCACCGAATAGCGGGAGCTCCTACAATGAGCAGTTCTTC. V and J are TRBV18 and TRBJ2-1, with 9 bases that match TRBD2. V lost 3 bases to trimming and J lost 0 bases; unmatched junction nucleotides: 3. The CDR3 extends over 16 amino acids. In germline, CDR1 is KGHSH, CDR2 LQKENI.

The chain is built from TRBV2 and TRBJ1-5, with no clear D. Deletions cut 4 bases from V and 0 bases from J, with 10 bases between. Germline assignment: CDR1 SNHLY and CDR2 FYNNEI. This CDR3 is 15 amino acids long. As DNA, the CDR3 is TGTGCCAGCAGTGGAGACGGGTATAGCAATCAGCCCCAGCATTTT. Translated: CASSGDGYSNQPQHF. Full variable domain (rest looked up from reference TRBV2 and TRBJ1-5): EPEVTQTPSHQVTQMGQEVILRCVPISNHLYFYWYRQILGQKVEFLVSFYNNEISEKSEIFDDQFSVERPDGSNFTLKIRSTKLEDSAMYFCASSGDGYSNQPQHFGDGTRLSIL.

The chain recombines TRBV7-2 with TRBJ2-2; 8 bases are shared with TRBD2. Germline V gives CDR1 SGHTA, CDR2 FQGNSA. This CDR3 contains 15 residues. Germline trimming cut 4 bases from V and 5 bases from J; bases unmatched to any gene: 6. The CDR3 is CASSSTSGPTGELFF. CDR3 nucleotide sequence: TGTGCCAGCAGCTCAACTAGCGGACCGACCGGGGAGCTGTTTTTT.

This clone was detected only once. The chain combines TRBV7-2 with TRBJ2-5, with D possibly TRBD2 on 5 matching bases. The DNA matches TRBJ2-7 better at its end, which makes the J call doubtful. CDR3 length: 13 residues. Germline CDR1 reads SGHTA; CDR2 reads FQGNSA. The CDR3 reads CASSPGNAYEQYF. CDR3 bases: TGTGCCAGCAGCCCCGGGAACGCCTACGAGCAGTACTTC.

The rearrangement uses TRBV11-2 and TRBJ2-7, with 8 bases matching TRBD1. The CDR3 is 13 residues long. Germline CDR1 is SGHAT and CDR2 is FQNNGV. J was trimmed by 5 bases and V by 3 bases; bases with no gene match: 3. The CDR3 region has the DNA TGTGCCAGCAGCTTCGACAGGGGAAACGAGCAGTACTTC. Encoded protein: CASSFDRGNEQYF.

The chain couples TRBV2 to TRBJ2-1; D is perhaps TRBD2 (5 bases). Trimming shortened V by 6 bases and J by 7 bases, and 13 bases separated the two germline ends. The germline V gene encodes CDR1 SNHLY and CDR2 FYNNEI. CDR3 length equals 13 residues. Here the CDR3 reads CASRLAVGNEQFF. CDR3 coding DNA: TGTGCCAGCAGGCTAGCCGTCGGGAATGAGCAGTTCTTC.

Here the CDR3 reads CASSLNLGYNEQFF. The CDR3 DNA follows: TGTGCCAGCAGCTTAAATCTGGGTTACAATGAGCAGTTCTTC. The chain has TRBV11-2 and TRBJ2-1; D remains ambiguous. This CDR3 is built from 14 residues. CDR1 is SGHAT, CDR2 FQNNGV, per germline. Trimming removed 2 bases at V and 4 bases at J, with 9 bases between.

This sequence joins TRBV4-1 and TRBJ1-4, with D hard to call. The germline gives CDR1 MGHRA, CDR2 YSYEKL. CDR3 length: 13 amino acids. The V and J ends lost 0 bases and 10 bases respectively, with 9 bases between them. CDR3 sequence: CASSQDARGKLFF. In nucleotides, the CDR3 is TGCGCCAGCAGCCAAGATGCTCGGGGAAAACTGTTTTTT.

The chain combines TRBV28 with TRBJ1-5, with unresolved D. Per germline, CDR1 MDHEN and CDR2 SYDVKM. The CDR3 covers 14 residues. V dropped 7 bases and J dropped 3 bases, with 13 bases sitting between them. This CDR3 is CASTGSLYNQPQHF. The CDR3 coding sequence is TGTGCCAGCACCGGATCCCTATACAATCAGCCCCAGCATTTT.

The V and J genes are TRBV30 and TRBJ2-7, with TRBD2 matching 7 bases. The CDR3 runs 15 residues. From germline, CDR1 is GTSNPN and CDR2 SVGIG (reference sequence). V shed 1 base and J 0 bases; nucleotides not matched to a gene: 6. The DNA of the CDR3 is TGTGCCTGGAGTGGCCGCGGGAGCCCCTCCTACGAGCAGTACTTC. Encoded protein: CAWSGRGSPSYEQYF. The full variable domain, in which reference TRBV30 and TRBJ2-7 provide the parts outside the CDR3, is SQTIHQWPATLVQPVGSPLSLECTVEGTSNPNLYWYRQAAGRGLQLLFYSVGIGQISSEVPQNLSASRPQDRQFILSSKKLLLSDSGFYLCAWSGRGSPSYEQYFGPGTRLTVT.